These T cell receptor beta chains were read from a single sample in a study of breast tumors, draining lymph nodes, adjacent tissues. TCRdb re-called the multiplex PCR reads through MiXCR, storing one row per CDR3 protein. The sample shows 150,000 to 200,000 distinct CDR3 sequences, more than 25% of them seen only once. Sequenced sample: axillary lymph node tissue. The receptors derive from a female donor with breast cancer. Some clones in this sample may be carry-over from other donors' samples. Each CDR3 is given with its conserved first and last residue. The D gene is left open where the match is weak. Where a row states a size, it is once, few, many or the class of an expanded clone; other rows omit it.

j_call,clone_size,d_call,v_call,cdr3_nt,cdr3_aa
TRBJ2-7,many,TRBD2,TRBV20-1,TGCAGTGCTAGAGATATGGGAGGGGTCCCCTACGAGCAGTACTTC,CSARDMGGVPYEQYF
TRBJ2-7,many,-,TRBV6-1,TGTGCCAGCAGCCACCGGGACTCCCGGGGATCCTACGAGCAGTACTTC,CASSHRDSRGSYEQYF
TRBJ2-3,once,-,TRBV2,TGTGTCAGCAGCGACATGGCCGGCACAGATACGCAGTATTTT,CVSSDMAGTDTQYF
TRBJ2-1,many,-,TRBV6-2/TRBV6-3,TGTGCCAGCAGTTACTCGAGGGCGGATGAGCAGTTCTTC,CASSYSRADEQFF
TRBJ2-7,-,-,TRBV2,TGTGCCAGCAGTGAAAGGGAGGAGCCCAACGAGCAGTACTTC,CASSEREEPNEQYF
TRBJ1-4,many,-,TRBV12-3/TRBV12-4,TGTGCCAGCAGTGACAGGCGTACTAATGAAAAACTGTTTTTT,CASSDRRTNEKLFF
TRBJ2-7,many,-,TRBV14,TGTGCCAGCAGCCAGAACAGCCTTAGCTCCTACGAGCAGTACTTC,CASSQNSLSSYEQYF
TRBJ1-2,-,-,TRBV4-1,TGCGCCAGCAGCGTCTCCGGGCCCTATGGCTACACCTTC,CASSVSGPYGYTF
TRBJ2-4,-,-,TRBV4-1,TGCGCCAGCAGCCAAGGGGACTTTTTAGCCAAAAACGTTCAGTACTTC,CASSQGDFLAKNVQYF
TRBJ1-5,-,-,TRBV29-1,TGCAGCGTCGGGGGGGGGCAAGGAGGGGGGCCCCGGCATTTT,CSVGGGQGGGPRHF
TRBJ2-7,many,-,TRBV3-1,TGTGCCAGCAGCCAAGAAGGCCGAACGTCTGTAGGGGAGCAGTACTTC,CASSQEGRTSVGEQYF
TRBJ1-2,-,-,TRBV6-5,TGTGCCAGCAGACCCCTGGGATCTAACTATGGCTACACCTTC,CASRPLGSNYGYTF
TRBJ2-7,-,-,TRBV4-1,TGCGCCAGCAGCCAAGATTTTCCGGGACAAAGCTACGAGCAGTACTTC,CASSQDFPGQSYEQYF
TRBJ1-6,many,TRBD1,TRBV28,TGTGCCAGCAGTGCGGACAGGGGGTCCTATAATTCACCCCTCCACTTT,CASSADRGSYNSPLHF
TRBJ2-2,-,-,TRBV5-5,TGTGCCAGCAGTTGGAATCTAGCCACCGGGGAGCTGTTTTTT,CASSWNLATGELFF
TRBJ1-1,-,-,TRBV9,TGTGCCAGCAGCGTACGGGTGTCGGGCACTGAAGCTTTCTTT,CASSVRVSGTEAFF
TRBJ2-7,once,-,TRBV30,TGTGCCTGGGGGCCAGCGAGCTCCTACGATCAGTACTTC,CAWGPASSYDQYF
TRBJ2-1,many,-,TRBV11-3,TGTGCCAGCAGCTTAGACCGGTTCGGTGAGCAGTTCTTC,CASSLDRFGEQFF
TRBJ2-3,many,-,TRBV11-2,TGTGCCAGCAGCTTTAGGTTAGGGAATCTAGGGGATACGCAGTATTTT,CASSFRLGNLGDTQYF
TRBJ2-3,-,-,TRBV15,TGTGCCACCAGCAGAGATAGGGCAGGGGATTCCTCGCAGTATTTT,CATSRDRAGDSSQYF
TRBJ2-3,many,TRBD1,TRBV5-8,TGTGCCAGCACTTACGGACAGGGCACAGATACGCAGTATTTT,CASTYGQGTDTQYF
TRBJ2-3,-,TRBD2,TRBV20-1,TGCAGTGCTGGACGACTAGCGGGGGACACAGATACGCAGTATTTT,CSAGRLAGDTDTQYF
TRBJ1-4,-,-,TRBV7-9,TGTGCCAGCAGCCATGCCCTCCGCACTGATGAAAAACCGTTTTTT,CASSHALRTDEKPFF
TRBJ1-6,many,-,TRBV20-1,TGCAGTGCTAGTGGTAGCGACCAAAGGACCTATAATTCACCCCTCCACTTT,CSASGSDQRTYNSPLHF
TRBJ1-2,many,-,TRBV19,TGTGCCAGTAGCCCAGGCACCGTTAACTATGGCTACACCTTC,CASSPGTVNYGYTF
TRBJ1-5,-,TRBD1,TRBV5-1,TGCGCCAGCAGCGGGACAGGGGTGGAGCCTCAGCATTTT,CASSGTGVEPQHF
TRBJ2-5,many,-,TRBV5-1,TGCGCCAGCAGCGGCGGGTCCGGGGAGACCCAGTACTTC,CASSGGSGETQYF
TRBJ1-6,many,-,TRBV10-2,TGCGCCAGTAAAGACGGGGGTATGTCACCCCTCCACTTT,CASKDGGMSPLHF
TRBJ1-3,many,-,TRBV10-3,TGTGCCATCAGCTCAAGGACACCTCCCTCTGGAAACACCATATATTTT,CAISSRTPPSGNTIYF
TRBJ2-6,many,-,TRBV6-5,TGTGCCAGCAGCCGCACCCCACCCTCAAGCCCGTCTGGGGCCAACGTCCTGACTTTC,CASSRTPPSSPSGANVLTF
TRBJ2-2,many,TRBD1,TRBV9,TGTGCCAGCTCCCACCCACAGGGGGCGAACACCGGGGAGCTGTTTTTT,CASSHPQGANTGELFF
TRBJ1-6,-,TRBD1,TRBV4-1,TGCGCCAGCAGCTCCATAAGGGACAGAGTCAAGGATTCACCCCTCCACTTT,CASSSIRDRVKDSPLHF
TRBJ2-3,once,-,TRBV6-1,TGTGCCAGCAGTGCTCCCACAGATACGCAGTATTTT,CASSAPTDTQYF
TRBJ1-2,many,-,TRBV6-5,TGTGCCAGCAGTACCCTGGGGGGCGATACCCATTATGGCTACACCTTC,CASSTLGGDTHYGYTF
TRBJ1-4,many,-,TRBV18,TGTGCCAGCTCGGAGGCAACCCTAGACGAAAAACTGTTTTTT,CASSEATLDEKLFF
TRBJ2-7,many,-,TRBV24-1,TGTGCCACCAGTGGGAGGGGGTCAAGCGAGCAGTACTTC,CATSGRGSSEQYF